This T cell receptor (beta chain) comes out of a study of shared clonotypes between healthy human individuals. Whole-study results and caveats: Clonotype sharing among donors, it was expected, would be affected by sequencing depth.

CD8 cells regarded as naive lacked CD45RO, were positively chosen for CCR7, and omitted terminally differentiated effector memory CD45RA+ cells. CDR1 and CDR2 from the germline V gene are SNHLY and FYNNEI. The CDR3 has 14 amino acids. The V and J ends lost 7 bases and 0 bases respectively, with 12 bases between them. TCRdb keeps only in-frame clones here, not all; method: immunoSEQ multiplex PCR. The top ten hold roughly 1% of the sample, which has some 2 million clones, about 94% seen once. This clone was picked up one time. Antigen specificity is unknown. The chain links TRBV2 to TRBJ2-5; D unclear. The sequence was collected from a man aged 18 to 35 in good health. The material sequenced was naive CD8+ T cells sorted from blood. CDR3 bases: TGTGCCAGCATGGCGGCGAATAACCAAGAGACCCAGTACTTC. Translation gives CASMAANNQETQYF.